What follows are 18 T cell receptor beta chains derived from one specimen sequenced in a study of CD8 T cells in ankylosing spondylitis. General observations from the study: About 8 highly homologous variants made up a TCR beta motif, and this motif appeared characteristic of ankylosing spondylitis blood.

These receptors lack a known antigen. TCRdb fed the 5' RACE reads into MiXCR, producing one record per CDR3 protein. The sample holds 300,000 to 400,000 distinct CDR3 sequences, more than 20% seen once. The sequencing input was blood, either unsorted or a sorted T cell fraction (not recorded which). The receptors stem from a male donor with ankylosing spondylitis.

This clonotype was counted between two and nine times. This rearrangement joins TRBV12-3 or TRBV12-4 to TRBJ1-4; 8 bases map to TRBD1. Unmatched junction bases numbered 8, after V lost 6 bases and J lost 8 bases. This CDR3 has 14 amino acids. CDR3 loop: CASRRQGAVEKLFF. Here the CDR3 DNA reads TGTGCCAGCAGGCGGCAGGGGGCCGTCGAAAAACTGTTTTTT.

This clonotype has a handful of counts. The chain uses TRBV5-6 and TRBJ2-4, with 9 bases fitting TRBD2. The germline V gene has CDR1 SGHDT and CDR2 YYEEEE. This CDR3 comprises 14 residues. V lost 6 bases and J lost 8; bases outside the gene matches: 9. CDR3 nucleotides: TGTGCCAGCATACTTGCGGGAGGGGGTGACATTCAGTACTTC. Translating gives CASILAGGGDIQYF.

The rearrangement joins TRBV4-3 to TRBJ1-4; D call uncertain. The germline V and J ends were trimmed by 1 base and 2 bases, with 8 bases remaining between them. This CDR3 region has 15 residues. The germline V gene has CDR1 LGHNA and CDR2 YSLEER. The CDR3 sequence: CASSQVGHTNEKLFF. DNA of the CDR3: TGCGCCAGCAGCCAAGTGGGCCACACTAATGAAAAACTGTTTTTT.

This clonotype showed up just a few times. The chain joins TRBV28 to TRBJ1-6, with D possibly TRBD1 on 5 matching bases. V lost 6 bases and J 7 bases, leaving 10 bases between the germline ends. CDR3 length: 13 amino acids. The germline CDR1 and CDR2 sequences are MDHEN and SYDVKM. CDR3 region: CASSRQMNSPLHF. For the CDR3, the DNA is TGTGCCAGCAGCCGACAGATGAATTCACCCCTCCACTTT.

This chain links TRBV7-2 with TRBJ1-2, with 10 bases identical to TRBD1. The CDR3 totals 14 residues. Germline loops: CDR1 SGHTA, CDR2 FQGNSA. V shed 5 bases and J 2 bases; nucleotides not matched to a gene: 2. Here the CDR3 DNA reads TGTGCCAGCAGCAAGGACAGGGGGAACTATGGCTACACCTTC. Its translation: CASSKDRGNYGYTF.

The chain employs TRBV5-1 and TRBJ2-1, with 9 bases lining up with TRBD2. This CDR3 is built from 15 residues. The V and J ends lost 0 bases and 7 bases, in that order; junction bases with no gene match: 5. Germline V gene lookup returns CDR1 SGHRS and CDR2 YFSETQ. The CDR3 here is CASSLVLAGRNEQFF. The CDR3 region has the DNA TGCGCCAGCAGCTTGGTCCTAGCGGGGCGGAATGAGCAGTTCTTC.

There are a few counts of this clonotype. V and J are TRBV4-2 and TRBJ2-1; TRBD2 matches at 11 bases. V was pared by 6 bases and J by 7 bases, with 5 bases of the junction left unmatched. This CDR3 comprises 14 residues. CDR1 and CDR2 (germline): LGHNA, YNFKEQ. The CDR3 protein is CASSQRTSGNEQFF. The CDR3 region has the DNA TGTGCCAGCAGTCAACGGACTAGCGGGAATGAGCAGTTCTTC.

This clonotype was seen a handful of times. The V gene is TRBV20-1, the J gene TRBJ2-7; 9 bases align to TRBD2. The CDR3 totals 13 residues. V shed 5 bases, J shed 6 bases, and the junction held 8 bases outside the gene matches. Germline V gene lookup returns CDR1 DFQATT and CDR2 SNEGSKA (reference sequence). This CDR3 is CSAGSLAGIEQYF. CDR3 bases: TGCAGTGCTGGCAGCCTAGCGGGAATCGAGCAGTACTTC.

This clonotype was seen repeatedly, ten times or more. The chain is built from TRBV5-1 and TRBJ2-2, with a tentative D call TRBD1 (6 bases). The length of the CDR3 is 17 residues. Germline V lookup: CDR1 SGHRS, CDR2 YFSETQ. V shed 4 bases and J shed 1 base, with 17 bases lying between them. The CDR3 loop reads CASSPLSGAGNTGELFF. The DNA of the CDR3 is TGCGCCAGCAGCCCCCTATCAGGGGCGGGGAACACCGGGGAGCTGTTTTTT.

This chain uses TRBV20-1 with TRBJ1-1; D ambiguous. The CDR3 sequence is 13 residues long. CDR1 DFQATT and CDR2 SNEGSKA come from the germline V gene (reference sequence). The V and J ends lost 6 bases and 1 base respectively, with 12 bases between them. CDR3 residues: CSAPRTGNTEAFF. The CDR3 DNA sequence: TGCAGTGCGCCTCGGACGGGGAACACTGAAGCTTTCTTT.

This clonotype was observed a few times. The rearrangement uses TRBV15 and TRBJ1-5; tentative D call: TRBD1 (6 bases). In germline, CDR1 is LNHNV, CDR2 YYDKDF (reference sequence). This CDR3 has 15 residues. V gave up 5 bases and J gave up 6 bases, with 17 bases separating them. CDR3 sequence: CATSGHRTVAQPQHF. Written as DNA, the CDR3 is TGTGCCACCAGCGGCCACCGGACAGTGGCTCAGCCCCAGCATTTT.

This clonotype is a singleton in its sample. The CDR3 region has the DNA TGTGCCAGCAGTTACTCGAATTCCTACGAGCAGTACTTC. It specifies CASSYSNSYEQYF. The rearrangement uses TRBV6-5 and TRBJ2-7; D uncertain. Looked up from germline, CDR1 is MNHEY and CDR2 is SVGAGI. The CDR3 loop spans 13 amino acids. V lost 0 bases and J 1 base, leaving 4 bases between the germline ends.

V gene TRBV29-1 combines with J gene TRBJ2-5; a weak D match, TRBD1 (6 bases). V lost 5 bases and J lost 2, with 9 bases in between. CDR1 is SQVTM and CDR2 is ANQGSEA in the germline V gene. The CDR3 runs 12 residues. CDR3 nucleotides: TGCAGCGTTAGGACAGCTCAAGAGACCCAGTACTTC. Encoded protein: CSVRTAQETQYF.

The CDR3 DNA reads TGTGCCAGCAGCCGGGACCGTAACAATGAGCAGTTCTTC. It translates to CASSRDRNNEQFF. The chain carries TRBV3-1 and TRBJ2-1; D possibly uses TRBD1 or TRBD2 (5 bases each). Trimming stripped 4 bases from V and 5 bases from J, with 9 bases between. This CDR3 is 13 amino acids long. From germline, CDR1 is LGHDT and CDR2 YNNKEL (reference sequence).

The CDR3 DNA reads as TGTGCCAGCAGTTTACGAGGGGTTGACCACGAGCAGTACTTC. Translation gives CASSLRGVDHEQYF. The chain uses TRBV12-3 or TRBV12-4 and TRBJ2-7; D may match TRBD1 or TRBD2 (5 bases each). The V end lost 2 bases, the J end lost 5 bases, and 13 bases lay between the germline ends. The CDR3 contains 14 residues.

Only one count was recorded for this clonotype. The gene calls are TRBV2 and TRBJ1-3, with 7 positions matching TRBD1. This CDR3 is built from 19 residues. Germline CDR1 reads SNHLY; CDR2 reads FYNNEI. With 3 bases clipped from V and 0 bases from J, the junction kept 14 bases outside the gene matches. CDR3 sequence reads: CASSDLRTGGPSSGNTIYF. Written as DNA, the CDR3 is TGTGCCAGCAGTGACCTTCGGACAGGAGGACCGAGCTCTGGAAACACCATATATTTT.

J is TRBJ2-1 and V is TRBV7-6; no firm D call. Looked up from germline, CDR1 is SGHVS and CDR2 is FNYEAQ. The CDR3 sequence is 12 residues long. V was clipped by 5 bases and J by 6 bases, with 8 bases between them. CDR3 DNA sequence: TGTGCCAGCAGCATAACCGTCAATGAGCAGTTCTTC. It translates to CASSITVNEQFF.

V gene TRBV9 combines with J gene TRBJ1-3, with D hard to call. The germline CDR1 and CDR2 sequences are SGDLS and YYNGEE. CDR3 size: 19 residues. Trimming left V 0 bases short and J 1 base short, with 20 bases between. The CDR3 protein is CASSVEGVTFLPSGNTIYF. The CDR3 coding sequence is TGTGCCAGCAGCGTAGAAGGAGTCACTTTCCTACCTTCTGGAAACACCATATATTTT.